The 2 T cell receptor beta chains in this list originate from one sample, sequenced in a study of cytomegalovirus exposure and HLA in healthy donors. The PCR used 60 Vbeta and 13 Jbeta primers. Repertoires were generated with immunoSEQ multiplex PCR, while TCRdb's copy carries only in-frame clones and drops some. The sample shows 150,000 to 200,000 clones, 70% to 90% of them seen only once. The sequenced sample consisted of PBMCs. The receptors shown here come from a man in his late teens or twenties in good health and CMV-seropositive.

CDR3 amino acids: CAGGWRGQETQYF. CDR3 DNA sequence: TGTGCCGGCGGGTGGAGGGGCCAAGAGACCCAGTACTTC. This chain joins TRBV2 and TRBJ2-5, with D maybe TRBD2 (6 bases). V was shortened by 11 bases and J by 1 base, with 14 bases between the two germline ends. There are 13 residues in the CDR3. Germline V gene lookup returns CDR1 SNHLY and CDR2 FYNNEI.

CDR3 in DNA: TGTGCCTGGACTCCCTCCGGGGCCAACGTCCTGACTTTC. Encoded protein: CAWTPSGANVLTF. The chain links TRBV30 to TRBJ2-6, with D hard to call. Germline CDR1 and CDR2: GTSNPN and SVGIG (reference sequence). The V and J ends lost 4 bases and 4 bases respectively, with 8 bases between them. The CDR3 has 13 residues.